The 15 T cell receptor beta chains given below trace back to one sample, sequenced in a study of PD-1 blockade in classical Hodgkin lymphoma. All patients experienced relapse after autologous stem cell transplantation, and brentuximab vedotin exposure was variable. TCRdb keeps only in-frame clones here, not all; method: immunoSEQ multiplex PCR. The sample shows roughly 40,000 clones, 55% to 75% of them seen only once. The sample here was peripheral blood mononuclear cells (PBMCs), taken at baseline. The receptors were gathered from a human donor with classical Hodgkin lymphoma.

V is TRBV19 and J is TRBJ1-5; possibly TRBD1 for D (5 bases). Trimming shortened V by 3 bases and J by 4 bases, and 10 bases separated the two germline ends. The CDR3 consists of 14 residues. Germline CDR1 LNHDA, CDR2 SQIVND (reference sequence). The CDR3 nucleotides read TGTGCCAGTAGTATGGTAGGGGAAAATCAGCCCCAGCATTTT. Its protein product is CASSMVGENQPQHF.

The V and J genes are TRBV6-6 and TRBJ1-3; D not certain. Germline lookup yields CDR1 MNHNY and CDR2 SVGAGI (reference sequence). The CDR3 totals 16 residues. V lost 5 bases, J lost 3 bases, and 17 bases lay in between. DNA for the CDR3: TGTGCCAGCAGTCCACCAGAAGACTTAAATGGAAACACCATATATTTT. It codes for CASSPPEDLNGNTIYF.

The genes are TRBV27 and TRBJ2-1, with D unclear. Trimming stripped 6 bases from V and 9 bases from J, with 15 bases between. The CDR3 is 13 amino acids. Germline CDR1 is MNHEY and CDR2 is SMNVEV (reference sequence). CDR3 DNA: TGTGCCAGCAGGCCCCAAGGGCCAAGTGAGCAGTTCTTC. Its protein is CASRPQGPSEQFF.

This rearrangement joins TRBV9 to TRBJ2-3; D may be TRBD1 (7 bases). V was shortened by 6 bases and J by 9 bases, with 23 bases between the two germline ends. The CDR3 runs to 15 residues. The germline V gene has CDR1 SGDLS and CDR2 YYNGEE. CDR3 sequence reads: CASIAGSGGPETQYF. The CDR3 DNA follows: TGTGCCAGCATCGCAGGCTCAGGGGGGCCGGAGACGCAGTATTTT.

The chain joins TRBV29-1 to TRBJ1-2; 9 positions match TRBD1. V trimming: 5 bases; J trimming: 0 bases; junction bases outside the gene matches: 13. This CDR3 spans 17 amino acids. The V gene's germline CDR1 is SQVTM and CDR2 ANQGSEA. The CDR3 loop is CSVRYYRGQASNYGYTF. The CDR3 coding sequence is TGCAGCGTTCGGTATTACAGGGGGCAAGCCTCTAACTATGGCTACACCTTC.

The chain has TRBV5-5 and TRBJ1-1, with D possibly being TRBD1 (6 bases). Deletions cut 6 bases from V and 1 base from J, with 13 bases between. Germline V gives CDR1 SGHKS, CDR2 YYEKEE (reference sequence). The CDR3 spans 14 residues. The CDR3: CASTPGQRNTEAFF. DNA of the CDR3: TGTGCCAGCACCCCCGGACAGAGGAACACTGAAGCTTTCTTT.

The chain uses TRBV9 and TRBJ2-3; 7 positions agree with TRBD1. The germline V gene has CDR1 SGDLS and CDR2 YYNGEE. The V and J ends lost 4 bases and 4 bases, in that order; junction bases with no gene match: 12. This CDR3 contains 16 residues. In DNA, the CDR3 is TGTGCCAGCAGCACGAGACAGGGCGAGATAGCAGATACGCAGTATTTT. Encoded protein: CASSTRQGEIADTQYF. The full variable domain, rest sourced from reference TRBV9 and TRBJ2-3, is DSGVTQTPKHLITATGQRVTLRCSPRSGDLSVYWYQQSLDQGLQFLIQYYNGEERAKGNILERFSAQQFPDLHSELNLSSLELGDSALYFCASSTRQGEIADTQYFGPGTRLTVL.

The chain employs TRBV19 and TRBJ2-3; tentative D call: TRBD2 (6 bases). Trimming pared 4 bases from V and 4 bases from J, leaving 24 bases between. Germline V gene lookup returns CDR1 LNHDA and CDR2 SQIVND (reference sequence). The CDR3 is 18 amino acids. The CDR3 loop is CASSTKGLAYGGADTQYF. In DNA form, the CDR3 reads TGTGCCAGTAGTACGAAGGGGCTAGCCTACGGGGGAGCAGATACGCAGTATTTT.

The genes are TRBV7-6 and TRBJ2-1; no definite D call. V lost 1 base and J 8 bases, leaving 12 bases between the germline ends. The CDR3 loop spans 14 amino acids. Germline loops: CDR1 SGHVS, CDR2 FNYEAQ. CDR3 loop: CASSLVLGRDEQFF. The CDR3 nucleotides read TGTGCCAGCAGCTTAGTATTGGGAAGGGATGAGCAGTTCTTC.

The CDR3 DNA follows: TGTGCCAGCAGCGGGTATGAGCAGTTCTTC. Translating gives CASSGYEQFF. The V and J genes are TRBV9 and TRBJ2-1; unclear D gene. The CDR3 loop spans 10 amino acids. Trimming pared 3 bases from V and 8 bases from J, leaving 3 bases between. Germline loops: CDR1 SGDLS, CDR2 YYNGEE.

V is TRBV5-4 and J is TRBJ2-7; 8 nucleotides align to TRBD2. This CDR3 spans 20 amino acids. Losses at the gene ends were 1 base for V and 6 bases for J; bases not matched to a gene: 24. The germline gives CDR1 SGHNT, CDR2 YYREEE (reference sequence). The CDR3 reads CASSLWGIVAGLRQEGEQYF. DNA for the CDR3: TGTGCCAGCAGCTTGTGGGGTATAGTAGCGGGGCTGAGGCAAGAAGGCGAGCAGTACTTC.

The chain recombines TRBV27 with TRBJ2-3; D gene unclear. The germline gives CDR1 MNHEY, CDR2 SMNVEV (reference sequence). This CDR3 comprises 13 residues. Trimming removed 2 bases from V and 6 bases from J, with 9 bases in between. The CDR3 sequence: CASSLERADTQYF. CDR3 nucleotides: TGTGCCAGCAGTTTAGAAAGGGCGGATACGCAGTATTTT.

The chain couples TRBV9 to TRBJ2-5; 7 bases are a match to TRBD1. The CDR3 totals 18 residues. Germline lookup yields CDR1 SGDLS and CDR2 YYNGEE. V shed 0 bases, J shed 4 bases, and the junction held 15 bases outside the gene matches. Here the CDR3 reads CASSVGHSLRGGGETQYF. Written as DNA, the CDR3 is TGTGCCAGCAGCGTAGGTCACTCGTTAAGAGGGGGCGGAGAGACCCAGTACTTC.

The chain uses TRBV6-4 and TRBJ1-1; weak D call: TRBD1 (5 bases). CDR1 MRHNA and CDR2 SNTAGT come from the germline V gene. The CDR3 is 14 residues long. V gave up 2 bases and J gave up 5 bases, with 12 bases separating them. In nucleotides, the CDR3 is TGTGCCAGCAGTGACCGGGGGGGGGTTACTGAAGCTTTCTTT. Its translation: CASSDRGGVTEAFF.

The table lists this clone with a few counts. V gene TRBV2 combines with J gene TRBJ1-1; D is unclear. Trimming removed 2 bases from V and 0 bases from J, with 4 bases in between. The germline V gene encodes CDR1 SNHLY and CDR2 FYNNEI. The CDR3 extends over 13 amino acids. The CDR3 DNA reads TGTGCCAGCAGTGAAAGGCTGAACACTGAAGCTTTCTTT. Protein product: CASSERLNTEAFF.